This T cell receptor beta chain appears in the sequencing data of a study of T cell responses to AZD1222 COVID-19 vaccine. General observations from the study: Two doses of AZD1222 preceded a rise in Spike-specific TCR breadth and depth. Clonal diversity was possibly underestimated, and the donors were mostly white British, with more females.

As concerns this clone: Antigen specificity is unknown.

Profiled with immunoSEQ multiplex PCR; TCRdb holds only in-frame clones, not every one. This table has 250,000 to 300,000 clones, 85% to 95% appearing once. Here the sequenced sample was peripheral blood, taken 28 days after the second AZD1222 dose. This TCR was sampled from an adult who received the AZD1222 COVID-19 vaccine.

CDR3 sequence reads: CASSQAVSGNTIYF. DNA for the CDR3: TGTGCCAGCAGCCAAGCCGTCTCTGGAAACACCATATATTTT. The rearrangement links TRBV14 to TRBJ1-3; no reliable D call. Germline V gives CDR1 SGHDN, CDR2 FVKESK. Trimming cost V 1 base and J 0 bases, with 4 bases left between them. This CDR3 spans 14 amino acids.